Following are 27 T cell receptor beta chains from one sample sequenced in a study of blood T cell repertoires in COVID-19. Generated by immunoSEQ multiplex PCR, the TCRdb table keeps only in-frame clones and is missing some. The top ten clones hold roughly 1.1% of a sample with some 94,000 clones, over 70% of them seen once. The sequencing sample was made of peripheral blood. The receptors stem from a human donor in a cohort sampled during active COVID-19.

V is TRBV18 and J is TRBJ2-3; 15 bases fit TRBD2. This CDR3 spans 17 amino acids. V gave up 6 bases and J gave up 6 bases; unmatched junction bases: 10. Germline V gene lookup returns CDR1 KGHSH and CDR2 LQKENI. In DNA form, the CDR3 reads TGTGCCAGCTCGCCGCGGGGACTAGCGGGAGGAACTGATACGCAGTATTTT. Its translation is CASSPRGLAGGTDTQYF.

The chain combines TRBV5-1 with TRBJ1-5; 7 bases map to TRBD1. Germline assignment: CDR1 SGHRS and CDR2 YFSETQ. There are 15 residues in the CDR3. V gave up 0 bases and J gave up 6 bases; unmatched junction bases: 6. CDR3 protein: CASSLEGQLSQPQHF. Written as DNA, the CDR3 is TGCGCCAGCAGCTTGGAGGGACAGTTAAGTCAGCCCCAGCATTTT. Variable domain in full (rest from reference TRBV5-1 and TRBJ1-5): KAGVTQTPRYLIKTRGQQVTLSCSPISGHRSVSWYQQTPGQGLQFLFEYFSETQRNKGNFPGRFSGRQFSNSRSEMNVSTLELGDSALYLCASSLEGQLSQPQHFGDGTRLSIL.

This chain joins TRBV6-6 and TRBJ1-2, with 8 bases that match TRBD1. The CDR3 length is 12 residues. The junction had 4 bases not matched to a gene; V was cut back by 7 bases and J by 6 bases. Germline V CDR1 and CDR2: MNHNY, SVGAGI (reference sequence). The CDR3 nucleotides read TGTGCCAGCACTCTACAGGGGGATGGCTACACCTTC. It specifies CASTLQGDGYTF.

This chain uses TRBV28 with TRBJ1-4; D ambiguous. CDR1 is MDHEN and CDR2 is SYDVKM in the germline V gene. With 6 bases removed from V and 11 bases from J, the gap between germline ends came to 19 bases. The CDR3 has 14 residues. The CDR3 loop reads CASRELGQARKLFF. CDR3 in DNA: TGTGCCAGCAGAGAACTGGGTCAGGCAAGGAAACTGTTTTTT.

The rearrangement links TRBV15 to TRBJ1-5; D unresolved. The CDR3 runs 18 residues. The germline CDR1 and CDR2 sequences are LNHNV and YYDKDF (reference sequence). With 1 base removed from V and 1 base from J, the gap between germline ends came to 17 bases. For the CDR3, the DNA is TGTGCCACCAGCAGAGGGGGAGCCTCAATAGCGAGCAATCAGCCCCAGCATTTT. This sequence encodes CATSRGGASIASNQPQHF.

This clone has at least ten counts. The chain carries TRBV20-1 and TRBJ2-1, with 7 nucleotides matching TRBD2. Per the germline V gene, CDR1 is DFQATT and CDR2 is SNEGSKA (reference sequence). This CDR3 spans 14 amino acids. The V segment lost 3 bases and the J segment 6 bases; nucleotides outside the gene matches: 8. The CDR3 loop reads CSASKPSGFNEQFF. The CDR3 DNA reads TGCAGTGCTAGTAAGCCTAGCGGATTCAATGAGCAGTTCTTC.

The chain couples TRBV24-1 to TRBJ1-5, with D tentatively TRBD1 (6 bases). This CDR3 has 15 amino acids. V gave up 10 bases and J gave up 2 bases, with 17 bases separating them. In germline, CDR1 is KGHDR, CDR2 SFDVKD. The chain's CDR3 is CATGEGGFGNQPQHF. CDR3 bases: TGTGCCACAGGGGAGGGGGGGTTTGGCAATCAGCCCCAGCATTTT.

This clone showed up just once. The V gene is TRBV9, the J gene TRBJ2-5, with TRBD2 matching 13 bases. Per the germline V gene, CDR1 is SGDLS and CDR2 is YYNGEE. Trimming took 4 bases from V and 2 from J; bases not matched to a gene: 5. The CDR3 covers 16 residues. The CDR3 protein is CASSLGGLAGQETQYF. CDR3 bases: TGTGCCAGCAGCCTGGGGGGACTAGCGGGGCAAGAGACCCAGTACTTC.

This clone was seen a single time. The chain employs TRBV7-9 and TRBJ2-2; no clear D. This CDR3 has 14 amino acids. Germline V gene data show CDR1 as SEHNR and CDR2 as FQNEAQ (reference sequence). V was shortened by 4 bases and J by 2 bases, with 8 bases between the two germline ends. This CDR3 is CASSSGLNTGELFF. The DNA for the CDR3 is TGTGCCAGCAGCTCAGGCCTCAACACCGGGGAGCTGTTTTTT. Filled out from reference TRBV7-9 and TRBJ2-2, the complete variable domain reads DTGVSQNPRHKITKRGQNVTFRCDPISEHNRLYWYRQTLGQGPEFLTYFQNEAQLEKSRLLSDRFSAERPKGSFSTLEIQRTEQGDSAMYLCASSSGLNTGELFFGEGSRLTVL.

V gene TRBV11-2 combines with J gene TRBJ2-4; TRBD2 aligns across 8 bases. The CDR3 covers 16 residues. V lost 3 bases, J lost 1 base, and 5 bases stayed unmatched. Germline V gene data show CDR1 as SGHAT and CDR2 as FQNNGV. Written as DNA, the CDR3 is TGTGCCAGCAGCTTGGCCCTAGCGGGCGCCAAAAACATTCAGTACTTC. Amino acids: CASSLALAGAKNIQYF.

The CDR3 bases are TGTGCCAGCAGCGTCGACAGGAACACTGAAGCTTTCTTT. This sequence encodes CASSVDRNTEAFF. J is TRBJ1-1 and V is TRBV9, with D possibly TRBD1 on 5 matching bases. V lost 2 bases to trimming and J lost 1 base, with 6 bases between them. The CDR3 has 13 amino acids. Germline CDR1 reads SGDLS; CDR2 reads YYNGEE.

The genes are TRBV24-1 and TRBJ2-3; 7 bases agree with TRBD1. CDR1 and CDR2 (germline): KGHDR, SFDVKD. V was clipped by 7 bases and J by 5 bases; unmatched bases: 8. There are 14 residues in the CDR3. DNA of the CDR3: TGTGCCACCAGCCTGACAGGGTCTGGAGATACGCAGTATTTT. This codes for CATSLTGSGDTQYF.

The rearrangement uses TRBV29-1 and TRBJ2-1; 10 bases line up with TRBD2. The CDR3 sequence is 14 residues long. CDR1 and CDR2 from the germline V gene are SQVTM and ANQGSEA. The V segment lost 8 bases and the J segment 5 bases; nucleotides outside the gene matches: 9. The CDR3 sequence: CSLGRTSGHNEQFF. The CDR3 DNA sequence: TGCAGCCTTGGCAGGACTAGCGGCCACAATGAGCAGTTCTTC.

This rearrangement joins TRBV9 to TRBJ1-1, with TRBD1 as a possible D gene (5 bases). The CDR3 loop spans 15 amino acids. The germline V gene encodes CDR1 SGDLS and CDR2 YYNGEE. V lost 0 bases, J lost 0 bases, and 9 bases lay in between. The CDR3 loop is CASSVAGQMNTEAFF. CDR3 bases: TGTGCCAGCAGCGTAGCAGGGCAGATGAACACTGAAGCTTTCTTT.

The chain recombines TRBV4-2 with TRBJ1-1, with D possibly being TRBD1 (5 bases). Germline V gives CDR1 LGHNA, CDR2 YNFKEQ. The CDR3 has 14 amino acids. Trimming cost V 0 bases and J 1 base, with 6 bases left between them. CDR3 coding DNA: TGTGCCAGCAGCCAAGACGGGGGGAACACTGAAGCTTTCTTT. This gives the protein CASSQDGGNTEAFF.

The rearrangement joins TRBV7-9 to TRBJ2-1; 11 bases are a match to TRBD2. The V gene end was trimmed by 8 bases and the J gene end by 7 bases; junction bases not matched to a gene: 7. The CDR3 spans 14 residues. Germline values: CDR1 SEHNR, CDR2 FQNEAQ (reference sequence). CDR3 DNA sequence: TGTGCCAGCGCTACTAGCGGGAGTAGGAATGAGCAGTTCTTC. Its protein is CASATSGSRNEQFF. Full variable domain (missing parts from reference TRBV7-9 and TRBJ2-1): DTGVSQNPRHKITKRGQNVTFRCDPISEHNRLYWYRQTLGQGPEFLTYFQNEAQLEKSRLLSDRFSAERPKGSFSTLEIQRTEQGDSAMYLCASATSGSRNEQFFGPGTRLTVL.

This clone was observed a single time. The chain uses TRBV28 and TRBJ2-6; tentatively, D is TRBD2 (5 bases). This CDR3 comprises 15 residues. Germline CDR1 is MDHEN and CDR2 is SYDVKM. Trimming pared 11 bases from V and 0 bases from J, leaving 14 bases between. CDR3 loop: CAARSSGSGANVLTF. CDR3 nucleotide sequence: TGTGCCGCAAGGTCCAGCGGCTCTGGGGCCAACGTCCTGACTTTC.

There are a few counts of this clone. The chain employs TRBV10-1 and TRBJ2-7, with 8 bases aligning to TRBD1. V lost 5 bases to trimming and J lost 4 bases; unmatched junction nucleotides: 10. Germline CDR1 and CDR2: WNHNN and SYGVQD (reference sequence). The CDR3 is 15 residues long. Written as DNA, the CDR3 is TGCGCCAGCAGTAAAGCACAGGGGGGAAATTACGAGCAGTACTTC. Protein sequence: CASSKAQGGNYEQYF.

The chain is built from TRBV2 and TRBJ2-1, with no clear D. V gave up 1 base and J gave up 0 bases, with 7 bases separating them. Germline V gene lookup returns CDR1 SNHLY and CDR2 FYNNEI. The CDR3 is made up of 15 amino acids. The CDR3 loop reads CASSEDGSSYNEQFF. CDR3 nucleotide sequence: TGTGCCAGCAGTGAAGACGGTAGCTCCTACAATGAGCAGTTCTTC.

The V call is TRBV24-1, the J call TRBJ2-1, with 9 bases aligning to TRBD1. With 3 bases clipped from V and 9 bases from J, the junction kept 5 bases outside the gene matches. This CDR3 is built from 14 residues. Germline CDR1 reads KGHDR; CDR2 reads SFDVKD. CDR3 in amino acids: CATSDIQGAGEQFF. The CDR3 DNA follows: TGTGCCACCAGTGATATACAGGGGGCCGGTGAGCAGTTCTTC.

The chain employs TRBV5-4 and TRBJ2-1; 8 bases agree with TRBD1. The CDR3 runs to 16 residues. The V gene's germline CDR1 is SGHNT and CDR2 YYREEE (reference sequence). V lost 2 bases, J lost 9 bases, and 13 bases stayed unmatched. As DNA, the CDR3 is TGTGCCAGCAGCTTTAGACAGGGGAAGGTGTCGGGTGAGCAGTTCTTC. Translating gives CASSFRQGKVSGEQFF.

CDR3 nucleotides: TGTGCCAGCCGCGGACAGGGGATCCTCTACGAGCAGTACTTC. It specifies CASRGQGILYEQYF. This chain connects TRBV28 to TRBJ2-7; TRBD1 matches at 9 bases. Germline V gives CDR1 MDHEN, CDR2 SYDVKM. With 8 bases clipped from V and 3 bases from J, the junction kept 8 bases outside the gene matches. The CDR3 extends over 14 amino acids.

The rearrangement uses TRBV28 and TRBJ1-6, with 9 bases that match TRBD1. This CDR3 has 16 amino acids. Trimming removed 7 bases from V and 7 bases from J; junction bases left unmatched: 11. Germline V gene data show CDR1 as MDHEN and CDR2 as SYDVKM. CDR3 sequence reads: CASTNSGTGINSPLHF. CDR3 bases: TGTGCCAGCACTAATTCCGGGACAGGGATCAATTCACCCCTCCACTTT.

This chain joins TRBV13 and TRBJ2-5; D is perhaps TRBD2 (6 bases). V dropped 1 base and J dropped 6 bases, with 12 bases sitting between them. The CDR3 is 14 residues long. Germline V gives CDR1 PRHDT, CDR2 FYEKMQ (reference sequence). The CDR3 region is CASSLAGEGQTQYF. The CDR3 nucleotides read TGTGCCAGCAGCTTAGCGGGAGAAGGGCAGACCCAGTACTTC. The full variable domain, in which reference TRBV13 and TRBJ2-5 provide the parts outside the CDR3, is AAGVIQSPRHLIKEKRETATLKCYPIPRHDTVYWYQQGPGQDPQFLISFYEKMQSDKGSIPDRFSAQQFSDYHSELNMSSLELGDSALYFCASSLAGEGQTQYFGPGTRLLVL.

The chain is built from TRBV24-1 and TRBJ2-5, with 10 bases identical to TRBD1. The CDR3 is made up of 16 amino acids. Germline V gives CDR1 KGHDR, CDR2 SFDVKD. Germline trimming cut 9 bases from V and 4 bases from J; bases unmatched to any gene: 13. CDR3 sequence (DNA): TGTGCCACCTCCTCACGCGGGACAGGGGATGGAGAGACCCAGTACTTC. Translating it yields CATSSRGTGDGETQYF.

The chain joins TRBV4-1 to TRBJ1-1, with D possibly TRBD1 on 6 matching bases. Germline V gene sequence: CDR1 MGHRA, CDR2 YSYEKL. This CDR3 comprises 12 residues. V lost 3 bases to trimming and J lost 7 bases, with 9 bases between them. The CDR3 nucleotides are TGCGCCAGCAGCCAGAAGGACAGTGAAGCTTTCTTT. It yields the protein CASSQKDSEAFF.

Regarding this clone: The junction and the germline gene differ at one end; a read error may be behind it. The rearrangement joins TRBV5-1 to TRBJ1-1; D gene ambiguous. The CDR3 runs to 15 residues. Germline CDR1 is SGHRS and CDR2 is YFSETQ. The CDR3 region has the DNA TGCGCCAGCAGCTTGGCAGCGACGGTGAATACTGAAGCTTTCTTT. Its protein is CASSLAATVNTEAFF. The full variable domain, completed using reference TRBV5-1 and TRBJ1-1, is KAGVTQTPRYLIKTRGQQVTLSCSPISGHRSVSWYQQTPGQGLQFLFEYFSETQRNKGNFPGRFSGRQFSNSRSEMNVSTLELGDSALYLCASSLAATVNTEAFFGQGTRLTVV.